The entry below describes one TCR beta chain. The data were taken from a study of beta chain features in type 1 diabetes. Expressed TCRB transcripts were sequenced, since all the RNA that had been isolated was reverse transcribed. Method: immunoSEQ multiplex PCR; TCRdb's copy keeps in-frame clones and lacks some. Of around 340,000 clones detected, around 20% appear once; the ten largest clones hold roughly 0.045%. One heparinised blood draw, averaging roughly 120 mL, came from each donor. In germline, CDR1 is LGHNA, CDR2 YSLEER. This CDR3 is 15 amino acids long. V gave up 1 base and J gave up 2 bases; unmatched junction bases: 0.

The chain joins TRBV4-3 to TRBJ2-7; 12 bases are shared with TRBD2. Sequencing was done on a sample of naive CD4+ T cells from blood. The receptor's source is a woman between 18 and 29 years old in good health. The CDR3 region is CASSQGTSGAYEQYF. DNA of the CDR3: TGCGCCAGCAGCCAAGGGACTAGCGGGGCCTACGAGCAGTACTTC.